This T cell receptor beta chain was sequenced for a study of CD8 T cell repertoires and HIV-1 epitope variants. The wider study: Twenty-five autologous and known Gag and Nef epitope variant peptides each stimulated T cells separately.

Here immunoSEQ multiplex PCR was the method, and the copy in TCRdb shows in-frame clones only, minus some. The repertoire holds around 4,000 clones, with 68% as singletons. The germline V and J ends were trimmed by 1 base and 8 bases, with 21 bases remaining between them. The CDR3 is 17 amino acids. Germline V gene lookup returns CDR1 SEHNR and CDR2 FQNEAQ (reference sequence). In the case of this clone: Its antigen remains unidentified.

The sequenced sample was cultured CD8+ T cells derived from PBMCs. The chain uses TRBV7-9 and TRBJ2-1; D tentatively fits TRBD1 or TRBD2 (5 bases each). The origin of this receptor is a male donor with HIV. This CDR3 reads CASSLGDPGPPPYEQFF. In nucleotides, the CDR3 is TGTGCCAGCAGCTTAGGGGATCCGGGACCCCCTCCGTATGAGCAGTTCTTC.